The 15 T cell receptor beta chains below were found in one sample sequenced in a study of shared clonotypes between healthy human individuals (dated by TCRdb to 2020 to 2022). Library construction relied on the immunoSEQ multiplex PCR assay. TCRdb limited this immuneACCESS table to in-frame rearrangements with V and J called. A share of clones is missing; checked studies link under half to unresolved V genes, and the rest is unexplained. The sample profile shows just over 2,000,000 clones; about 95% of them were found once. More than 0.95% of the sample is held by the ten biggest clonotypes. CD8 naive samples were obtained by positive selection for CCR7 among CD45RO-negative cells, yielding a CD45RA+CCR7+ population from which TemRA cells were excluded. The sequencing sample was made of naive CD8+ T cells sorted from blood. The sample's cell subset or site label, in plain terms: CD45RA+CCR7+. Source of these receptors: a man between 18 and 35 years old in good health.

This clone has only one observation. The V call is TRBV9, the J call TRBJ2-1; 10 bases match TRBD2. CDR1 SGDLS and CDR2 YYNGEE come from the germline V gene. The CDR3 contains 15 residues. The trim removed 4 bases at V and 7 bases at J, leaving 8 bases unmatched. The CDR3: CASSPTGLAWNEQFF. DNA for the CDR3: TGTGCCAGCAGCCCGACGGGACTAGCGTGGAATGAGCAGTTCTTC.

The rearrangement uses TRBV19 and TRBJ1-2, with unresolved D. CDR1 LNHDA and CDR2 SQIVND come from the germline V gene (reference sequence). V was shortened by 4 bases and J by 4 bases, with 16 bases between the two germline ends. The CDR3 loop spans 15 amino acids. Here the CDR3 DNA reads TGTGCCAGTAGTAACCGGGCACAACTGATCTATGGCTACACCTTC. Residues: CASSNRAQLIYGYTF.

This clone was seen only once. The chain combines TRBV11-2 with TRBJ2-3; tentatively, D is TRBD2 (6 bases). CDR1 SGHAT and CDR2 FQNNGV come from the germline V gene. V lost 2 bases to trimming and J lost 5 bases, with 17 bases between them. This CDR3 has 16 residues. The CDR3 nucleotides are TGTGCCAGCAGCTTAATCTCCGGGGGAGAGATAGATACGCAGTATTTT. Protein product: CASSLISGGEIDTQYF.

The sample holds one count of this clone. CDR3 protein: CASSLAGQGISPLHF. The DNA for the CDR3 is TGTGCCAGCAGCTTAGCGGGGCAGGGGATCTCACCCCTCCACTTT. The chain has TRBV7-9 and TRBJ1-6; perhaps TRBD1 as D (6 bases). The germline V gene has CDR1 SEHNR and CDR2 FQNEAQ (reference sequence). V lost 0 bases and J lost 10, with 13 bases in between. This CDR3 comprises 15 residues.

V and J are TRBV6-5 and TRBJ2-7; the D call may be TRBD1 or TRBD2 (5 bases each). V shed 6 bases and J shed 6 bases, with 21 bases lying between them. This CDR3 spans 15 amino acids. Germline V gene data show CDR1 as MNHEY and CDR2 as SVGAGI. CDR3 in amino acids: CASRPQGNPGAEQYF. CDR3 nucleotides: TGTGCCAGCAGGCCCCAGGGAAACCCCGGGGCCGAGCAGTACTTC.

V is TRBV6-5 and J is TRBJ2-7; tentatively, D is TRBD2 (6 bases). Germline V gene data show CDR1 as MNHEY and CDR2 as SVGAGI. The V end lost 0 bases, the J end lost 3 bases, and 15 bases lay between the germline ends. The CDR3 is made up of 16 amino acids. CDR3: CASSYSGLGGNYEQYF. For the CDR3, the DNA is TGTGCCAGCAGTTACTCGGGGCTGGGGGGAAACTACGAGCAGTACTTC.

About this clone itself: Other DNA variants within this sample encode the same CDR3. The V gene is TRBV9, the J gene TRBJ1-1, with a tentative D call TRBD1 (5 bases). This CDR3 has 13 amino acids. Trimming stripped 4 bases from V and 5 bases from J, with 12 bases between. Germline-derived CDR1 and CDR2 are SGDLS and YYNGEE. The DNA for the CDR3 is TGTGCCAGCAGCACAGGCGGGGGGACTGAAGCTTTCTTT. Translation gives CASSTGGGTEAFF. The full variable domain, completed using reference TRBV9 and TRBJ1-1, is DSGVTQTPKHLITATGQRVTLRCSPRSGDLSVYWYQQSLDQGLQFLIQYYNGEERAKGNILERFSAQQFPDLHSELNLSSLELGDSALYFCASSTGGGTEAFFGQGTRLTVV.

The V gene is TRBV6-1, the J gene TRBJ2-7; D is undetermined. The germline V gene encodes CDR1 MNHNS and CDR2 SASEGT. V gave up 2 bases and J gave up 1 base, with 9 bases separating them. The CDR3 spans 14 residues. Here the CDR3 reads CASSEHGRSYEQYF. The CDR3 DNA reads as TGTGCCAGCAGTGAACACGGCAGGTCCTACGAGCAGTACTTC.

For this clone: This same CDR3 is encoded by further DNA sequences in the sample. This chain links TRBV27 with TRBJ2-2; D is unresolved. CDR1 is MNHEY and CDR2 is SMNVEV in the germline V gene (reference sequence). V lost 5 bases to trimming and J lost 2 bases, with 9 bases between them. The CDR3 loop spans 14 amino acids. The CDR3 loop reads CASSLSANTGELFF. The CDR3 DNA sequence: TGTGCCAGCAGTCTCAGCGCTAACACCGGGGAGCTGTTTTTT.

The chain combines TRBV27 with TRBJ1-1; D uncertain. The germline V and J ends were trimmed by 6 bases and 2 bases, with 13 bases remaining between them. CDR1 is MNHEY and CDR2 is SMNVEV in the germline V gene (reference sequence). The CDR3 covers 14 residues. CDR3 nucleotides: TGTGCCAGCAGCCCAGACACTTCCAACACTGAAGCTTTCTTT. This encodes CASSPDTSNTEAFF.

The rearrangement links TRBV4-1 to TRBJ2-1; 8 bases are shared with TRBD2. CDR1 is MGHRA and CDR2 is YSYEKL in the germline V gene. This CDR3 spans 17 amino acids. J gave up 2 bases and V 1 base, and 7 bases lay outside the gene matches. The CDR3 is CASSQAFIAGPYNEQFF. The CDR3 DNA sequence: TGCGCCAGCAGCCAAGCTTTCATAGCGGGGCCCTACAATGAGCAGTTCTTC.

The chain uses TRBV29-1 and TRBJ1-2; unclear D gene. V shed 4 bases and J shed 2 bases, with 11 bases lying between them. Germline lookup yields CDR1 SQVTM and CDR2 ANQGSEA. The CDR3 runs to 13 residues. The CDR3 region is CSVGLGENYGYTF. The CDR3 coding sequence is TGCAGCGTTGGTCTAGGAGAAAACTATGGCTACACCTTC.

Notes on this clone: Other DNA sequences within the sample encode an identical CDR3. V and J are TRBV5-4 and TRBJ2-3; unclear D gene. Germline loops: CDR1 SGHNT, CDR2 YYREEE (reference sequence). Trimming took 1 base from V and 1 from J, leaving 4 bases between them. There are 13 residues in the CDR3. Here the CDR3 DNA reads TGTGCCAGCAGCTTGACAGGCACAGATACGCAGTATTTT. Amino acids: CASSLTGTDTQYF.

The V gene is TRBV27, the J gene TRBJ2-7, with a possible D match to TRBD2 (6 bases). The CDR3 is 16 residues long. The germline CDR1 and CDR2 sequences are MNHEY and SMNVEV (reference sequence). The V gene lost 0 bases and the J gene lost 2 bases, with 14 bases spanning the gap. CDR3 loop: CASSLSMGLNAYEQYF. DNA of the CDR3: TGTGCCAGCAGTTTATCGATGGGACTGAATGCCTACGAGCAGTACTTC.

V gene TRBV4-1 combines with J gene TRBJ1-1; D is perhaps TRBD1 (6 bases). V gave up 5 bases and J gave up 8 bases, with 15 bases separating them. The CDR3 contains 13 residues. Germline V gene sequence: CDR1 MGHRA, CDR2 YSYEKL. The DNA for the CDR3 is TGCGCCAGCAGCTTAGACGGGACAAAGGAAGCTTTCTTT. Translated: CASSLDGTKEAFF.